Each of the 14 T cell receptor beta chains below was sequenced from the same sample in a study of Ad26.COV2.S vaccination and SARS-CoV-2 variants. Treatment described: 19 received Ad26.COV2.S at low or high dose, single or two shots; 5 received placebo; per-sample allocation not given. On day 63 after the first injection, vaccine and placebo recipients gave samples. The repertoire was sequenced with immunoSEQ multiplex PCR; TCRdb's copy has only in-frame clones and lacks some. The profile shows 410,000 or so clones, about 90% of them singletons. Specimen: peripheral blood, collected in a trial of Ad26.COV2.S vaccine versus placebo. Receptors were obtained from a person aged 18-65 years who received the Ad26.COV2.S COVID-19 vaccine or a placebo.

The chain is built from TRBV27 and TRBJ1-1, with D hard to call. Germline V gene sequence: CDR1 MNHEY, CDR2 SMNVEV (reference sequence). Trimming shortened V by 6 bases and J by 5 bases, and 16 bases separated the two germline ends. There are 14 residues in the CDR3. CDR3 region: CASRPWPRGTEAFF. The CDR3 DNA reads TGTGCCAGCAGACCGTGGCCTCGGGGAACTGAAGCTTTCTTT.

V usage is TRBV9 and J usage is TRBJ2-3; 14 bases are a match to TRBD2. The CDR3 has 17 amino acids. V shed 3 bases, J shed 2 bases, and the junction held 5 bases outside the gene matches. Germline V CDR1 and CDR2: SGDLS, YYNGEE. The CDR3 spells CASSARLAGGITDTQYF. Here the CDR3 DNA reads TGTGCCAGCAGCGCTCGACTAGCGGGGGGGATCACAGATACGCAGTATTTT.

The V gene is TRBV7-9, the J gene TRBJ1-2, with D hard to call. Trimming took 3 bases from V and 2 from J, leaving 13 bases between them. In germline, CDR1 is SEHNR, CDR2 FQNEAQ (reference sequence). The CDR3 contains 15 residues. The CDR3 is CASSLIIDSNYGYTF. The CDR3 DNA reads TGTGCCAGCAGCTTGATCATAGACTCGAACTATGGCTACACCTTC.

V gene TRBV4-1 combines with J gene TRBJ2-6; 9 bases are a match to TRBD1. The CDR3 extends over 19 amino acids. Losses at the gene ends were 1 base for V and 0 bases for J; bases not matched to a gene: 7. Per germline, CDR1 MGHRA and CDR2 YSYEKL. CDR3: CASSQGQGQGYSGANVLTF. The CDR3 coding sequence is TGCGCCAGCAGCCAAGGGCAGGGACAGGGCTACTCTGGGGCCAACGTCCTGACTTTC.

This chain joins TRBV24-1 and TRBJ2-3; no firm D call. CDR3 length: 12 residues. V was cut by 12 bases and J by 2 bases, with 11 bases left in between. CDR1 and CDR2 from the germline V gene are KGHDR and SFDVKD. The CDR3 region is CAGSLATDTQYF. The DNA for the CDR3 is TGTGCCGGGTCTTTGGCCACAGATACGCAGTATTTT.

The rearrangement joins TRBV2 to TRBJ1-2; a possible D gene is TRBD1 (6 bases). Per the germline V gene, CDR1 is SNHLY and CDR2 is FYNNEI. Deletions cut 10 bases from V and 9 bases from J, with 18 bases between. The CDR3 has 12 residues. CDR3 nucleotides: TGTGCCACCCAAAGGGGGGACCAAAGCTACACCTTC. This encodes CATQRGDQSYTF.

The chain employs TRBV25-1 and TRBJ2-5; D uncertain. Germline V gives CDR1 MGHDK, CDR2 SYGVNS. Trimming pared 4 bases from V and 3 bases from J, leaving 12 bases between. CDR3 length equals 14 residues. The CDR3 reads CASSALEREETQYF. The CDR3 nucleotides read TGTGCCAGCAGTGCCCTCGAGCGAGAAGAGACCCAGTACTTC.

The rearrangement links TRBV6-5 to TRBJ1-1; the D is unclear. V was cut by 2 bases and J by 3 bases, with 13 bases left in between. The CDR3 loop spans 15 amino acids. The germline gives CDR1 MNHEY, CDR2 SVGAGI. As DNA, the CDR3 is TGTGCCAGCAGTTACACTGGCGGGTCATACACTGAAGCTTTCTTT. Residues: CASSYTGGSYTEAFF.

The genes are TRBV19 and TRBJ1-1; no firm D call. This CDR3 has 13 amino acids. Germline CDR1 reads LNHDA; CDR2 reads SQIVND (reference sequence). Trimming took off 5 bases at V and 0 bases at J, with 7 bases between the two ends. The CDR3 loop is CASSLNLNTEAFF. CDR3 nucleotide sequence: TGTGCCAGTAGTCTGAACCTGAACACTGAAGCTTTCTTT.

J is TRBJ1-1 and V is TRBV27; D perhaps matches TRBD1 (5 bases). The CDR3 is 12 amino acids. V lost 6 bases to trimming and J lost 7 bases, with 12 bases between them. The V gene's germline CDR1 is MNHEY and CDR2 SMNVEV (reference sequence). CDR3 nucleotide sequence: TGTGCCAGCAGCTCCGGGGCCCTTGAAGCTTTCTTT. Translating it yields CASSSGALEAFF.

The chain couples TRBV7-2 to TRBJ2-2; D tentatively fits TRBD1 or TRBD2 (5 bases each). Trimming pared 3 bases from V and 9 bases from J, leaving 14 bases between. CDR1 SGHTA and CDR2 FQGNSA come from the germline V gene. This CDR3 is 14 amino acids long. The CDR3 region is CASSLKGSGRELFF. The DNA of the CDR3 is TGTGCCAGCAGCTTGAAGGGTTCGGGGCGGGAGCTGTTTTTT.

The chain links TRBV10-2 to TRBJ2-1; D gene ambiguous. This CDR3 has 15 residues. Germline-derived CDR1 and CDR2 are WSHSY and SAAADI. V lost 0 bases to trimming and J lost 3 bases, with 9 bases between them. CDR3 DNA sequence: TGCGCCAGCAGTGAGTCTACACAGTACTACAATGAGCAGTTCTTC. Protein: CASSESTQYYNEQFF.

The chain recombines TRBV10-1 with TRBJ1-1; D is ambiguous. The germline CDR1 and CDR2 sequences are WNHNN and SYGVQD (reference sequence). This CDR3 comprises 13 residues. Deletions cut 2 bases from V and 0 bases from J, with 4 bases between. The DNA of the CDR3 is TGCGCCAGCAGTGAGCACTTGAACACTGAAGCTTTCTTT. Its translation is CASSEHLNTEAFF.

The rearrangement joins TRBV19 to TRBJ2-7; 9 bases fit TRBD1. The length of the CDR3 is 13 residues. V was pared by 8 bases and J by 9 bases, with 11 bases of the junction left unmatched. Germline V lookup: CDR1 LNHDA, CDR2 SQIVND (reference sequence). This chain's CDR3 is CASGDRVFQGQYF. The CDR3 nucleotides read TGTGCCAGTGGGGACAGGGTCTTTCAAGGGCAGTACTTC. Based on the CDR3 plus reference TRBV19 and TRBJ2-7, the full variable domain is DGGITQSPKYLFRKEGQNVTLSCEQNLNHDAMYWYRQDPGQGLRLIYYSQIVNDFQKGDIAEGYSVSREKKESFPLTVTSAQKNPTAFYLCASGDRVFQGQYFGPGTRLTVT.